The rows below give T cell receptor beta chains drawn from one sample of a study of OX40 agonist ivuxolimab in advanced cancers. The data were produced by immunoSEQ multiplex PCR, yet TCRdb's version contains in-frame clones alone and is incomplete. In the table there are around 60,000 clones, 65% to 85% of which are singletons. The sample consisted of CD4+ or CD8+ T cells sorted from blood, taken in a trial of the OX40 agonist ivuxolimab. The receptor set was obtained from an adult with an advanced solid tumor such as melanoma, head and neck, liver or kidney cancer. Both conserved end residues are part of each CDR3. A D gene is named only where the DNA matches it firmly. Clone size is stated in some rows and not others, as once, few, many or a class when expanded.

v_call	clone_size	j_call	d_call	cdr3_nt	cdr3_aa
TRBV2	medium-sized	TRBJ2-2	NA	TGTGCCAGCAGTCCGACGAATAGGGAGCTGTTTTTT	CASSPTNRELFF
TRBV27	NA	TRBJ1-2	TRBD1	TGTGCCAGCAGTTTGACAGGGGCCTATGGCTACACCTTC	CASSLTGAYGYTF
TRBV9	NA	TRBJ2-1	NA	TGTGCCAGCAGCCCAGGGACTTCCAGCTCCTACAATGAGCAGTTCTTC	CASSPGTSSSYNEQFF
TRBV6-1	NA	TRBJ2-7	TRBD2	TGTGCCATGGCCCTAGCGGGGGACTACGAGCAGTACTTC	CAMALAGDYEQYF
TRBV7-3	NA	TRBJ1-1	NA	TGTGCCAGCAGCCCAGCCGGGGGCGGGACTGAAGCTTTCTTT	CASSPAGGGTEAFF
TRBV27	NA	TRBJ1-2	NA	TGTGCCAGCAGTTCTAACGACCCACGGGGGTCGGCTCGGGGCTACACCTTC	CASSSNDPRGSARGYTF
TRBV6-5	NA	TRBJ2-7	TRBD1	TGTGCCAGCAGTCGACAGGGTGGGCTATACGAGCAGTACTTC	CASSRQGGLYEQYF
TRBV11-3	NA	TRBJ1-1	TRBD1	TGTGCCAGCAGCCAAAACCGGTGGGACAGCAACCACACTGAAGCTTTCTTT	CASSQNRWDSNHTEAFF
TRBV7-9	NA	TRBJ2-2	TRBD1	TGTGCCAGCAGCCCCGATACAGGGGCTACCTACACCGGGGAGCTGTTTTTT	CASSPDTGATYTGELFF
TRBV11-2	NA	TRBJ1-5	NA	TGTGCCAGCAGCTTTCGGGGGACTATAGCATATAGCAATCAGCCCCAGCATTTT	CASSFRGTIAYSNQPQHF
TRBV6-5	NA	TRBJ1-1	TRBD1	TGTGCCAGCAGTTACCGGACAGGGAACACTGAAGCTTTCTTT	CASSYRTGNTEAFF
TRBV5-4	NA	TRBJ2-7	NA	TGTGCCAGCACCGGGACGCGAAAGGGGGAGCAGTACTTC	CASTGTRKGEQYF
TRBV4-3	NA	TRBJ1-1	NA	TGCGCCAGCAGCCAAGAGTGGGGTGGTACTGAAGCTTTCTTT	CASSQEWGGTEAFF
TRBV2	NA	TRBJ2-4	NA	TGTGCCAGCGCGGCCAAAAACATTCAGTACTTC	CASAAKNIQYF
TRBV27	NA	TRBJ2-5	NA	TGTGCCAGCAGTAGGGAGGTCGATCTGGAGACCCAGTACTTC	CASSREVDLETQYF
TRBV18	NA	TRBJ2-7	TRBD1	TGTGCCAGCTCACCCCGACAGGGTCTACACGAGCAGTACTTC	CASSPRQGLHEQYF
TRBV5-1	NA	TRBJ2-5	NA	TGCGCCAGCAGCTTCGACAGGTCGCAAGAGACCCAGTACTTC	CASSFDRSQETQYF
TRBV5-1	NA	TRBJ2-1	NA	TGCGCCAGCAGCTTCGGGGCCTACAATGAGCAGTTCTTC	CASSFGAYNEQFF
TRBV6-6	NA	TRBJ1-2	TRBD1	TGTGCCTCGACAGGGGACTATGGCTACACCTTC	CASTGDYGYTF
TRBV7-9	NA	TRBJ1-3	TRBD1	TGTGCCAGCAGTCGTAACGCGGCAGGGGGCTCTGGAAACACCATATATTTT	CASSRNAAGGSGNTIYF
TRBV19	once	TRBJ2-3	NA	TGTGCCAGTAGTTTCGGGGCCTCCTTCACAGATACGCAGTATTTT	CASSFGASFTDTQYF
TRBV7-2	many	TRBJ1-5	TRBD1	TGTGCCAGCAGCCCAGGGGGCTCGAGCAATCAGCCCCAGCATTTT	CASSPGGSSNQPQHF
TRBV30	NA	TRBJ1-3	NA	TGTGCCTGGAGTGTAACGGGGGACACCATATATTTT	CAWSVTGDTIYF
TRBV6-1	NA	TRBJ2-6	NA	TGTGCCAGCAGTGAGTTTATGCGGACCTCTGGGGCCAACGTCCTGACTTTC	CASSEFMRTSGANVLTF
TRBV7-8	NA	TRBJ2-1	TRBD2	TGTGCCAGCAGCTTTCGCTTGGCGGGAGGGTACAATGAGCAGTTCTTC	CASSFRLAGGYNEQFF
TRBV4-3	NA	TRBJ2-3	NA	TGCGCCAGCAGCCATACTGTGAGGACCATCACAGATACGCAGTATTTT	CASSHTVRTITDTQYF
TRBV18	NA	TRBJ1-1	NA	TGTGCCAGCTCACCAATCAGGGAAACTGAAGCTTTCTTT	CASSPIRETEAFF
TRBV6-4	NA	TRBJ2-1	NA	TGTGCCAGCAGTGACTGGTCGGGAGATCTAAATGAGCAGTTCTTC	CASSDWSGDLNEQFF
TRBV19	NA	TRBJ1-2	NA	TGTGCCAGTAGTATCCAACGGGAAGAGCGTGGCTACACCTTC	CASSIQREERGYTF
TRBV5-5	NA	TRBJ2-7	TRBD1	TGTGCCAGCAGCCGTGCCAGTCCGAGGACAGGCGAGCAGTACTTC	CASSRASPRTGEQYF
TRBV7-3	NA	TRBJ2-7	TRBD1	TGTGCCAGCAGCTTACCCCAGACAGGGTTGAGCTCCTACGAGCAGTACTTC	CASSLPQTGLSSYEQYF
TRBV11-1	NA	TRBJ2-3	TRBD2	TGTGCCAGCAGCTTTTCCCTAGCGGGGATCGGGGCAGATACGCAGTATTTT	CASSFSLAGIGADTQYF
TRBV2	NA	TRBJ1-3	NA	TGTGCCAGCAGTGACAAGCCTTCTGGAAACACCATATATTTT	CASSDKPSGNTIYF
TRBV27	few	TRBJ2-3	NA	TGTGCCAGCATGCTTAGACCTCTTAGCACAGATACGCAGTATTTT	CASMLRPLSTDTQYF
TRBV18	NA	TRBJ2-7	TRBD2	TGTGCCAGCTCACCGCCCGGGACTAGCGGGAGATACGAGCAGTACTTC	CASSPPGTSGRYEQYF
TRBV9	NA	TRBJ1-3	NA	TGTGCCAGCAGCGTAGCGCCCGAACACTCTGGAAACACCATATATTTT	CASSVAPEHSGNTIYF
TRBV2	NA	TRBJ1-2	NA	TGTGCCAGCAGGAGACAGTTTGGCTACACCTTC	CASRRQFGYTF
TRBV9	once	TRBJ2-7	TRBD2	TGTGCCAGCAGCGTAGCGGCGGGAGAAACCTACGAGCAGTACTTC	CASSVAAGETYEQYF
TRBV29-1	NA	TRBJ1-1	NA	TGCAGCGCCCGACAGTTGAACACTGAAGCTTTCTTT	CSARQLNTEAFF
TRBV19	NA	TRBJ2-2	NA	TGTGCCAGTAGTACTCCCCGGGACCGACCCTTCGGGACCGGGGAGCTGTTTTTT	CASSTPRDRPFGTGELFF
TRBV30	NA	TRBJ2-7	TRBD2	TGTGCCTGGAGGGCCGCCGGGACTAGCGGGAGTTACGAGCAGTACTTC	CAWRAAGTSGSYEQYF
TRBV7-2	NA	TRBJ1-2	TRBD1	TGTGCCAGCAGCCCAACCGGGACAGGTCACTATGGCTACACCTTC	CASSPTGTGHYGYTF
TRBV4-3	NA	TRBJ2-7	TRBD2	TGCGCCAGCAGCCCGCAGGAGGGGACTAGCGGGGGGGCCACTTACGAGCAGTACTTC	CASSPQEGTSGGATYEQYF
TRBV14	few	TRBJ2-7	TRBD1	TGTGCCAGCAGCCAAGATGTGGGACAGGGAACCGGCGAGCAGTACTTC	CASSQDVGQGTGEQYF
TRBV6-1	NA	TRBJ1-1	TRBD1	TGTGCCAGCAGTGATATTACGGTCAGGGGGCTTGCGAACACTGAAGCTTTCTTT	CASSDITVRGLANTEAFF
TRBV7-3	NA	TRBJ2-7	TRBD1	TGTGCCAGCAGCTCCCTCCGGGACAGCAAGCCTTACGAGCAGTACTTC	CASSSLRDSKPYEQYF
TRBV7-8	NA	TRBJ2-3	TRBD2	TGTGCCAGCAGCTCTTCTAGACTAGCGGGGGGGAGGCAGGCAGATACGCAGTATTTT	CASSSSRLAGGRQADTQYF
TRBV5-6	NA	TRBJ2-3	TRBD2	TGTGCCAGCAGCAGCCTAGCGGTACTCACAGATACGCAGTATTTT	CASSSLAVLTDTQYF
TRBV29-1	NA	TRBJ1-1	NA	TGCAGCGTTGCTATGTACACTGAAGCTTTCTTT	CSVAMYTEAFF
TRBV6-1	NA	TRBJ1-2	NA	TGTGCCAGCACCACAACAGGGAGGTATGGCTACACCTTC	CASTTTGRYGYTF
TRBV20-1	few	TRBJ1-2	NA	TGCAGTGCTAGAGGGCAGTATGGCTACACCTTC	CSARGQYGYTF